Below are 5 T cell receptor beta chains sequenced from a single sample in a study of T cell responses to AZD1222 COVID-19 vaccine. The method was immunoSEQ multiplex PCR; TCRdb's version includes in-frame clones alone and lacks a portion of them. The sample consists of 180,000 or so clones, 94% of them appearing once. The material sequenced was peripheral blood, taken on day 0 of AZD1222 vaccination. These TCRs come from an adult in good health.

This chain connects TRBV9 to TRBJ2-1; no reliable D call. This CDR3 is 15 amino acids long. Trimming shortened V by 4 bases and J by 0 bases, and 11 bases separated the two germline ends. From germline, CDR1 is SGDLS and CDR2 YYNGEE. The DNA for the CDR3 is TGTGCCAGCAGCCCCCCGACCAGCTCCTACAATGAGCAGTTCTTC. This translates into CASSPPTSSYNEQFF. The complete variable domain, with remaining parts taken from reference TRBV9 and TRBJ2-1, reads DSGVTQTPKHLITATGQRVTLRCSPRSGDLSVYWYQQSLDQGLQFLIQYYNGEERAKGNILERFSAQQFPDLHSELNLSSLELGDSALYFCASSPPTSSYNEQFFGPGTRLTVL.

V gene TRBV5-1 combines with J gene TRBJ2-7; possible D gene TRBD1, 5 bases. Germline lookup yields CDR1 SGHRS and CDR2 YFSETQ. Trimming took 4 bases from V and 2 from J, leaving 13 bases between them. CDR3 length equals 14 residues. CDR3 sequence: CASSPTDRTYEQYF. In nucleotides, the CDR3 is TGCGCCAGCAGCCCAACCGACAGAACCTACGAGCAGTACTTC.

V usage is TRBV19 and J usage is TRBJ1-1; no clear D. The CDR3 loop spans 13 amino acids. The V gene's germline CDR1 is LNHDA and CDR2 SQIVND (reference sequence). V was clipped by 5 bases and J by 8 bases, with 15 bases between them. CDR3 sequence (DNA): TGTGCCAGTAGTCTGAAGGGCCTTTCGGAAGCTTTCTTT. Its protein product is CASSLKGLSEAFF.

The chain couples TRBV18 to TRBJ1-1; D is possibly TRBD1 (6 bases). Trimming stripped 0 bases from V and 4 bases from J, with 12 bases between. CDR1 and CDR2 (germline): KGHSH, LQKENI. This CDR3 contains 15 residues. CDR3 in amino acids: CASSPPHRVGTEAFF. CDR3 DNA sequence: TGTGCCAGCTCACCACCGCACAGGGTAGGCACTGAAGCTTTCTTT.

J is TRBJ2-2 and V is TRBV7-6; tentative D call: TRBD2 (5 bases). The CDR3 is 15 residues long. Deletions cut 3 bases from V and 5 bases from J, with 13 bases between. From germline, CDR1 is SGHVS and CDR2 FNYEAQ. CDR3 protein: CASSFRVARTGELFF. The CDR3 region has the DNA TGTGCCAGCAGCTTTCGGGTAGCGAGGACCGGGGAGCTGTTTTTT.